Below are 22 T cell receptor beta chains sequenced from a single sample in a study of blood T cell repertoires in COVID-19. TCRdb keeps only in-frame clones here, not all; method: immunoSEQ multiplex PCR. The sample lists more than 60,000 clones, over 75% seen once, with about 18% in the top ten. The specimen sequenced was peripheral blood. The receptors shown here come from a human donor in a cohort sampled during active COVID-19.

The V gene is TRBV4-3, the J gene TRBJ1-2, with D possibly matching TRBD1 (6 bases). Trimming took 0 bases from V and 8 from J, leaving 19 bases between them. This CDR3 contains 16 residues. Germline V gene lookup returns CDR1 LGHNA and CDR2 YSLEER. The CDR3 nucleotides read TGCGCCAGCAGCCAAGACCCGACAGGCCCTCTTGGGGGCTACACCTTC. It specifies CASSQDPTGPLGGYTF.

The gene calls are TRBV7-2 and TRBJ1-1; tentatively, D is TRBD1 (6 bases). Trimming removed 5 bases at V and 2 bases at J, with 15 bases between. Germline CDR1 and CDR2: SGHTA and FQGNSA. The length of the CDR3 is 15 residues. The CDR3 DNA sequence: TGTGCCAGCAGCCCCCCCACAGGGCTAAACACTGAAGCTTTCTTT. This sequence encodes CASSPPTGLNTEAFF.

V is TRBV12-3 or TRBV12-4 and J is TRBJ2-5; D remains ambiguous. The length of the CDR3 is 12 residues. Trimming removed 3 bases from V and 5 bases from J, with 7 bases in between. The CDR3 loop reads CASSLRLETQYF. The CDR3 coding sequence is TGTGCCAGCAGTTTGAGGCTTGAGACCCAGTACTTC.

The chain has TRBV5-4 and TRBJ1-1, with 7 bases matching TRBD1. The junction had 8 bases not matched to a gene; V was cut back by 0 bases and J by 0 bases. The CDR3 contains 17 residues. Germline CDR1 reads SGHNT; CDR2 reads YYREEE (reference sequence). Here the CDR3 reads CASSLGQGMYMNTEAFF. CDR3 DNA sequence: TGTGCCAGCAGCTTGGGACAGGGTATGTACATGAACACTGAAGCTTTCTTT.

This chain uses TRBV30 with TRBJ1-4; 8 positions agree with TRBD1. CDR1 and CDR2 (germline): GTSNPN, SVGIG (reference sequence). V lost 3 bases to trimming and J lost 8 bases; unmatched junction nucleotides: 23. The CDR3 totals 19 residues. The CDR3 loop reads CAWSKKGMSRQGSREKLFF. Here the CDR3 DNA reads TGTGCCTGGAGCAAAAAGGGCATGTCCCGACAGGGGTCTCGCGAAAAACTGTTTTTT.

V gene TRBV4-1 combines with J gene TRBJ2-7, with TRBD2 as a possible D gene (6 bases). Germline values: CDR1 MGHRA, CDR2 YSYEKL. The ends were cut back, 4 bases at V and 3 bases at J, with 16 bases in the middle. There are 15 residues in the CDR3. CDR3 in DNA: TGCGCCAGCAGCCCTGAGGAGGGCAGTATCTACGAGCAGTACTTC. Its protein is CASSPEEGSIYEQYF.

This chain joins TRBV6-2 or TRBV6-3 and TRBJ2-7; TRBD1 agrees at 8 bases. CDR1 is MNHEY and CDR2 is SVGEGT in the germline V gene. J lost 3 bases, V lost 5 bases, and 9 bases had no gene match. This CDR3 is 15 amino acids long. The CDR3 DNA follows: TGTGCCAGCAGTCCGCGACAGGGGAAAGTCTACGAGCAGTACTTC. Translation gives CASSPRQGKVYEQYF.

V and J are TRBV7-2 and TRBJ2-3; D is possibly TRBD2 (7 bases). The CDR3 has 16 amino acids. Germline-derived CDR1 and CDR2 are SGHTA and FQGNSA. Trimming stripped 0 bases from V and 2 bases from J, with 12 bases between. The chain's CDR3 is CASSLAGGGLTDTQYF. CDR3 coding DNA: TGTGCCAGCAGCTTAGCCGGCGGGGGCCTCACAGATACGCAGTATTTT.

The V gene is TRBV2, the J gene TRBJ2-4; 9 bases agree with TRBD1. The CDR3 is 12 residues long. J was trimmed by 16 bases and V by 4 bases; bases with no gene match: 8. Germline V lookup: CDR1 SNHLY, CDR2 FYNNEI. CDR3 nucleotide sequence: TGTGCCAGCAGTGCTACCCGGGACAGGGATTACTTC. This encodes CASSATRDRDYF.

This rearrangement joins TRBV9 to TRBJ2-1; 15 bases align to TRBD2. Germline values: CDR1 SGDLS, CDR2 YYNGEE. V was clipped by 3 bases and J by 9 bases; unmatched bases: 13. The CDR3 spans 18 residues. As DNA, the CDR3 is TGTGCCAGCAGCGCCACCGGACTAGCGGGGGGGCGAGCTGGTGAGCAGTTCTTC. Protein product: CASSATGLAGGRAGEQFF.

The chain combines TRBV10-3 with TRBJ2-2, with D uncertain. The V end lost 3 bases, the J end lost 4 bases, and 12 bases lay between the germline ends. CDR1 and CDR2 (germline): ENHRY, SYGVKD. This CDR3 contains 15 residues. CDR3: CAISDHRLGTGELFF. CDR3 coding DNA: TGTGCCATCAGTGATCACCGCCTAGGCACCGGGGAGCTGTTTTTT.

The rearrangement links TRBV11-2 to TRBJ1-2; D is uncertain. The CDR3 contains 14 residues. Trimming cost V 4 bases and J 6 bases, with 15 bases left between them. Germline CDR1 is SGHAT and CDR2 is FQNNGV. In DNA, the CDR3 is TGTGCCAGCAGCTCCCCTTCGAGGGCGGATGGCTACACCTTC. It yields the protein CASSSPSRADGYTF.

The V and J genes are TRBV5-1 and TRBJ1-4; D is unclear. V was cut by 3 bases and J by 8 bases, with 14 bases left in between. Germline values: CDR1 SGHRS, CDR2 YFSETQ. The CDR3 is 14 residues long. The CDR3 loop reads CASSYPGLGEKLFF. For the CDR3, the DNA is TGCGCCAGCAGCTACCCCGGACTCGGGGAAAAACTGTTTTTT.

The chain carries TRBV4-3 and TRBJ2-5; possible D gene TRBD2, 7 bases. The germline V gene encodes CDR1 LGHNA and CDR2 YSLEER. The germline V and J ends were trimmed by 0 bases and 0 bases, with 14 bases remaining between them. The CDR3 spans 17 residues. The CDR3 DNA reads TGCGCCAGCAGCCAAGAGGCGGGGGCGGTGTACCAAGAGACCCAGTACTTC. It yields the protein CASSQEAGAVYQETQYF.

V is TRBV25-1 and J is TRBJ1-6; D unclear. Germline lookup yields CDR1 MGHDK and CDR2 SYGVNS. The CDR3 has 17 amino acids. Between the trimmed V and J ends, which lost 4 bases and 0 bases, there was a span of 13 bases. CDR3 sequence reads: CASSGDEGSSYNSPLHF. The CDR3 DNA reads TGTGCCAGCAGTGGTGACGAGGGTAGCTCCTATAATTCACCCCTCCACTTT.

The table lists this clone with a few counts. This sequence joins TRBV6-2 or TRBV6-3 and TRBJ2-7, with D maybe TRBD1 (5 bases). Germline V gene sequence: CDR1 MNHEY, CDR2 SVGEGT. The CDR3 is 18 residues long. Trimming cost V 2 bases and J 1 base, with 21 bases left between them. The CDR3 DNA follows: TGTGCCAGCAGTTACGCAACCCCTATGACAGCCATTTCCTACGAGCAGTACTTC. Translation: CASSYATPMTAISYEQYF.

This chain uses TRBV15 with TRBJ1-1, with a weak D call TRBD1 (5 bases). The V gene's germline CDR1 is LNHNV and CDR2 YYDKDF (reference sequence). The CDR3 has 15 residues. Trimming cost V 1 base and J 1 base, with 10 bases left between them. This chain's CDR3 is CATSRGGSQNTEAFF. In DNA, the CDR3 is TGTGCCACCAGCAGAGGGGGCAGCCAGAACACTGAAGCTTTCTTT.

The chain uses TRBV27 and TRBJ1-3; TRBD1 might be the D (6 bases). The CDR3 is 14 residues long. The germline V and J ends were trimmed by 9 bases and 0 bases, with 12 bases remaining between them. From germline, CDR1 is MNHEY and CDR2 SMNVEV (reference sequence). DNA for the CDR3: TGTGCCAGTTCAGGGGCCCTCTCTGGAAACACCATATATTTT. Amino acids: CASSGALSGNTIYF.

This chain joins TRBV10-3 and TRBJ2-7; the D gene is possibly TRBD1 (5 bases). V was clipped by 8 bases and J by 5 bases, with 22 bases between them. This CDR3 is 15 amino acids long. Germline CDR1 reads ENHRY; CDR2 reads SYGVKD. In nucleotides, the CDR3 is TGTGCCATCGCTGATAAGGGGCAGGCCTCGGACGAGCAGTACTTC. It specifies CAIADKGQASDEQYF.

V is TRBV13 and J is TRBJ1-6; D unresolved. This CDR3 comprises 14 residues. Germline CDR1 reads PRHDT; CDR2 reads FYEKMQ (reference sequence). V was shortened by 5 bases and J by 4 bases, with 9 bases between the two germline ends. CDR3 in amino acids: CASSNGIYNSPLHF. The CDR3 DNA follows: TGTGCCAGCAGCAACGGGATTTATAATTCACCCCTCCACTTT.

V is TRBV5-4 and J is TRBJ1-1; no clear D. This CDR3 contains 13 residues. V was clipped by 4 bases and J by 0 bases, with 7 bases between them. CDR1 SGHNT and CDR2 YYREEE come from the germline V gene (reference sequence). The CDR3 DNA reads as TGTGCCAGCAGCGTGGATATGAACACTGAAGCTTTCTTT. It yields the protein CASSVDMNTEAFF.

This chain links TRBV5-4 with TRBJ2-3, with 11 bases fitting TRBD1. The CDR3 consists of 15 residues. In germline, CDR1 is SGHNT, CDR2 YYREEE (reference sequence). V lost 4 bases and J lost 3; bases outside the gene matches: 4. The CDR3: CASSAGTGGTDTQYF. DNA for the CDR3: TGTGCCAGCAGCGCCGGGACAGGGGGGACAGATACGCAGTATTTT.